Below are 26 T cell receptor beta chains sequenced from a single sample in a study of T cell repertoires in cytomegalovirus infection. No antigen has been assigned to these receptors. TCRdb re-called the reads through MiXCR, storing one row per CDR3 protein. This sample carries hundreds of thousands of distinct CDR3 sequences, approximately 42% of them seen once, and the ten largest clones take 35% to 50%. This material consisted of cultured PBMCs, taken from culture after CMV antigen stimulation. The receptors were sampled from a human donor in good health (CMV status not recorded). Some clones in this sample may be carry-over from other donors' samples.

This rearrangement joins TRBV11-2 to TRBJ1-6; no clear D gene. The V gene's germline CDR1 is SGHAT and CDR2 FQNNGV. V was cut by 6 bases and J by 9 bases, with 15 bases left in between. The CDR3 has 14 amino acids. CDR3 sequence: CASRPTALGSPLHF. For the CDR3, the DNA is TGTGCCAGCAGGCCGACCGCGTTGGGTTCACCCCTCCACTTT.

This clonotype was recorded a few times. The chain couples TRBV6-8 to TRBJ1-5, with D unclear. The germline gives CDR1 MNHGY, CDR2 SAAAGT. This CDR3 is 15 amino acids long. Trimming left V 5 bases short and J 3 bases short, with 14 bases between. CDR3 DNA: TGTGCCAGCAGTCCCTTAGGACGGGACAATCAGCCCCAGCATTTT. Its translation: CASSPLGRDNQPQHF.

The chain couples TRBV19 to TRBJ2-1, with D uncertain. Between the trimmed V and J ends, which lost 1 base and 8 bases, there was a span of 3 bases. Per the germline V gene, CDR1 is LNHDA and CDR2 is SQIVND (reference sequence). The CDR3 totals 11 residues. The CDR3 coding sequence is TGTGCCAGTAGTATAGGGGATGAGCAGTTCTTC. This translates into CASSIGDEQFF.

V usage is TRBV6-6 and J usage is TRBJ1-1; 7 positions match TRBD1. Losses at the gene ends were 0 bases for V and 0 bases for J; bases not matched to a gene: 10. The germline V gene has CDR1 MNHNY and CDR2 SVGAGI (reference sequence). CDR3 size: 18 residues. The CDR3: CASSYSWRGGHLNTEAFF. The CDR3 nucleotides read TGTGCCAGCAGTTACTCGTGGAGAGGGGGCCACTTGAACACTGAAGCTTTCTTT.

V gene TRBV5-5 combines with J gene TRBJ2-3; weak D call: TRBD2 (5 bases). Trimming took 0 bases from V and 0 from J, leaving 8 bases between them. This CDR3 has 15 residues. Per the germline V gene, CDR1 is SGHKS and CDR2 is YYEKEE (reference sequence). CDR3 residues: CASSLDPGSTDTQYF. Written as DNA, the CDR3 is TGTGCCAGCAGCTTGGACCCGGGGAGCACAGATACGCAGTATTTT.

The chain links TRBV7-9 to TRBJ1-1; a possible D gene is TRBD1 (6 bases). This CDR3 region has 16 residues. Germline V gene sequence: CDR1 SEHNR, CDR2 FQNEAQ (reference sequence). V dropped 4 bases and J dropped 5 bases, with 20 bases sitting between them. CDR3 nucleotides: TGTGCCAGCAGCTCCCCGGGGCGGGGGCGCGGGACTGAAGCTTTCTTT. The encoded protein is CASSSPGRGRGTEAFF.

J is TRBJ2-1 and V is TRBV6-5; D remains unclear. The CDR3 consists of 12 residues. V was pared by 2 bases and J by 6 bases, with 5 bases between. In germline, CDR1 is MNHEY, CDR2 SVGAGI. CDR3 region: CASSYGTNEQFF. Written as DNA, the CDR3 is TGTGCCAGCAGTTACGGAACCAATGAGCAGTTCTTC.

CDR3 region: CASSYAPTSPYEQYF. The CDR3 bases are TGTGCCAGCAGTTACGCCCCGACTAGTCCCTACGAGCAGTACTTC. The rearrangement links TRBV6-2 or TRBV6-3 to TRBJ2-7; the D gene is possibly TRBD2 (6 bases). V was trimmed by 2 bases and J by 2 bases, leaving 13 bases between them. The CDR3 contains 15 residues. CDR1 MNHEY and CDR2 SVGEGT come from the germline V gene.

This clonotype was found a few times. V usage is TRBV2 and J usage is TRBJ2-1; 10 nucleotides align to TRBD1. Germline lookup yields CDR1 SNHLY and CDR2 FYNNEI. Trimming cost V 8 bases and J 8 bases; bases outside gene matches: 9. This CDR3 has 14 amino acids. The CDR3 reads CASSGQGDIDEQFF. The CDR3 DNA sequence: TGTGCCAGCTCCGGACAGGGGGATATCGATGAGCAGTTCTTC.

This sequence joins TRBV4-3 and TRBJ1-6; TRBD1 might be the D (5 bases). Deletions cut 0 bases from V and 0 bases from J, with 18 bases between. CDR1 and CDR2 (germline): LGHNA, YSLEER. The CDR3 sequence is 20 residues long. The CDR3 bases are TGCGCCAGCAGCCAAGACCGAGGGACGAGAACCAGCTCCTATAATTCACCCCTCCACTTT. This encodes CASSQDRGTRTSSYNSPLHF.

This chain uses TRBV12-3 or TRBV12-4 with TRBJ2-3; 8 bases align to TRBD1. With 1 base clipped from V and 4 bases from J, the junction kept 1 base outside the gene matches. The CDR3 has 14 residues. CDR3 sequence reads: CASSLGTGSDTQYF. CDR3 nucleotide sequence: TGTGCCAGCAGTTTAGGGACAGGGTCAGATACGCAGTATTTT.

This clonotype was counted at least ten times. J is TRBJ1-4 and V is TRBV7-8; possible D gene TRBD1, 5 bases. Trimming took off 6 bases at V and 0 bases at J, with 14 bases between the two ends. The germline CDR1 and CDR2 sequences are SGHVS and FQNEAQ. The CDR3 consists of 16 residues. The CDR3 sequence is CASRFGTYATNEKLFF. The DNA for the CDR3 is TGTGCCAGCAGATTTGGGACCTATGCAACTAATGAAAAACTGTTTTTT.

There are many counts of this clonotype. The V call is TRBV7-2, the J call TRBJ2-5, with D possibly TRBD1 on 5 matching bases. CDR3 length: 14 amino acids. The germline V and J ends were trimmed by 6 bases and 1 base, with 12 bases remaining between them. The germline V gene has CDR1 SGHTA and CDR2 FQGNSA. The CDR3, as DNA: TGTGCCAGCAGGAACAGGCCCTTCCAAGAGACCCAGTACTTC. It translates to CASRNRPFQETQYF. Looking up the rest from reference TRBV7-2 and TRBJ2-5 gives the full variable domain: GAGVSQSPSNKVTEKGKDVELRCDPISGHTALYWYRQSLGQGLEFLIYFQGNSAPDKSGLPSDRFSAERTGGSVSTLTIQRTQQEDSAVYLCASRNRPFQETQYFGPGTRLLVL.

A few counts support this clonotype. This sequence joins TRBV6-2 or TRBV6-3 and TRBJ2-1; 9 nucleotides align to TRBD2. Germline lookup yields CDR1 MNHEY and CDR2 SVGEGT. With 1 base clipped from V and 2 bases from J, the junction kept 3 bases outside the gene matches. The CDR3 runs 16 residues. The CDR3 nucleotides read TGTGCCAGCAGTTACTTAGCGGGAGCCACCTACAATGAGCAGTTCTTC. Its translation: CASSYLAGATYNEQFF.

This clonotype was observed a handful of times. V usage is TRBV7-2 and J usage is TRBJ1-6, with D unclear. Per germline, CDR1 SGHTA and CDR2 FQGNSA. This CDR3 is 14 amino acids long. Trimming pared 2 bases from V and 5 bases from J, leaving 7 bases between. CDR3 loop: CASSLSINNSPLHF. The CDR3 DNA is TGTGCCAGCAGCTTAAGTATTAATAATTCACCCCTCCACTTT. Filled out from reference TRBV7-2 and TRBJ1-6, the complete variable domain reads GAGVSQSPSNKVTEKGKDVELRCDPISGHTALYWYRQSLGQGLEFLIYFQGNSAPDKSGLPSDRFSAERTGGSVSTLTIQRTQQEDSAVYLCASSLSINNSPLHFGNGTRLTVT.

The gene calls are TRBV27 and TRBJ2-1; 8 nucleotides match TRBD2. Germline V gene sequence: CDR1 MNHEY, CDR2 SMNVEV (reference sequence). With V trimmed by 2 bases and J by 4 bases, 7 bases remained unmatched. This CDR3 comprises 16 residues. CDR3 protein: CASSLRGGRPYNEQFF. Here the CDR3 DNA reads TGTGCCAGCAGTTTACGGGGCGGGAGGCCTTACAATGAGCAGTTCTTC.

CDR3 protein: CASSYSPDSHTDTQYF. The CDR3 coding sequence is TGTGCCAGCAGTTACTCACCAGACAGCCACACAGATACGCAGTATTTT. V gene TRBV6-6 combines with J gene TRBJ2-3; a possible D gene is TRBD1 (5 bases). The CDR3 spans 16 residues. The ends were cut back, 0 bases at V and 2 bases at J, with 12 bases in the middle. Germline-derived CDR1 and CDR2 are MNHNY and SVGAGI (reference sequence).

V gene TRBV7-8 combines with J gene TRBJ2-5, with D maybe TRBD1 (5 bases). The CDR3 covers 19 residues. From germline, CDR1 is SGHVS and CDR2 FQNEAQ. V lost 2 bases and J 2 bases, leaving 24 bases between the germline ends. The CDR3 DNA sequence: TGTGCCAGCAGCTTAAGGGGTCGGCGGCTACAAGTGGGACAAGAGACCCAGTACTTC. Its translation: CASSLRGRRLQVGQETQYF.

V gene TRBV4-2 combines with J gene TRBJ2-7, with TRBD2 identical over 12 bases. In germline, CDR1 is LGHNA, CDR2 YNFKEQ. The CDR3 contains 15 residues. The V gene end was trimmed by 4 bases and the J gene end by 6 bases; junction bases not matched to a gene: 7. This CDR3 is CASSPDLAGGREQYF. CDR3 bases: TGTGCCAGCAGCCCGGACCTAGCGGGGGGGCGCGAGCAGTACTTC.

The chain has TRBV6-2 or TRBV6-3 and TRBJ2-1; D gene ambiguous. With 2 bases removed from V and 5 bases from J, the gap between germline ends came to 10 bases. The CDR3 is 14 residues long. Germline loops: CDR1 MNHEY, CDR2 SVGEGT. The CDR3 sequence: CASSYDSYNNEQFF. DNA of the CDR3: TGTGCCAGCAGTTACGATTCTTACAACAATGAGCAGTTCTTC.

The V call is TRBV7-2, the J call TRBJ2-2; D gene uncertain. CDR1 is SGHTA and CDR2 is FQGNSA in the germline V gene. The CDR3 length is 13 residues. V was trimmed by 5 bases and J by 4 bases, leaving 8 bases between them. The CDR3 sequence is CASSPGPTGELFF. DNA of the CDR3: TGTGCCAGCAGCCCCGGTCCCACCGGGGAGCTGTTTTTT.

The genes are TRBV27 and TRBJ2-1; D not resolved. CDR3 length: 16 residues. Germline loops: CDR1 MNHEY, CDR2 SMNVEV (reference sequence). Trimming removed 4 bases at V and 5 bases at J, with 18 bases between. CDR3 sequence (DNA): TGTGCCAGCAGTTCGCCTTTTCTAGGCCAGAACAATGAGCAGTTCTTC. It translates to CASSSPFLGQNNEQFF.

There are a few counts of this clonotype. This chain links TRBV7-2 with TRBJ2-7, with a weak D call TRBD1 (7 bases). V dropped 1 base and J dropped 3 bases, with 13 bases sitting between them. The CDR3 length is 15 residues. Germline loops: CDR1 SGHTA, CDR2 FQGNSA. The CDR3 DNA reads as TGTGCCAGCAGCTTAGTCGGGGGACAGCTCTACGAGCAGTACTTC. Translation: CASSLVGGQLYEQYF. Full variable domain (outside the CDR3, taken from reference TRBV7-2 and TRBJ2-7): GAGVSQSPSNKVTEKGKDVELRCDPISGHTALYWYRQSLGQGLEFLIYFQGNSAPDKSGLPSDRFSAERTGGSVSTLTIQRTQQEDSAVYLCASSLVGGQLYEQYFGPGTRLTVT.

This rearrangement joins TRBV12-3 or TRBV12-4 to TRBJ2-5; 9 nucleotides line up with TRBD1. The CDR3 covers 14 residues. V was clipped by 6 bases and J by 3 bases; unmatched bases: 5. CDR3 nucleotides: TGTGCCAGCAGCCGGGACAGGGTGGAAGAGACCCAGTACTTC. Protein sequence: CASSRDRVEETQYF.

This CDR3 is CASSLRWGGVYEQYF. The CDR3 DNA reads TGTGCCAGCAGCCTTCGGTGGGGGGGGGTGTACGAGCAGTACTTC. This sequence joins TRBV28 and TRBJ2-7; 7 nucleotides line up with TRBD2. This CDR3 contains 15 residues. V shed 6 bases and J 4 bases; nucleotides not matched to a gene: 12. Germline V gene lookup returns CDR1 MDHEN and CDR2 SYDVKM.

This rearrangement joins TRBV27 to TRBJ2-7; D unclear. The CDR3 is 20 amino acids. V lost 2 bases, J lost 4 bases, and 30 bases lay in between. The germline V gene encodes CDR1 MNHEY and CDR2 SMNVEV (reference sequence). CDR3 protein: CASSLEPPARFSDGIYEQYF. The CDR3 DNA reads as TGTGCCAGCAGTTTAGAGCCCCCGGCCAGGTTTTCGGATGGGATTTACGAGCAGTACTTC.